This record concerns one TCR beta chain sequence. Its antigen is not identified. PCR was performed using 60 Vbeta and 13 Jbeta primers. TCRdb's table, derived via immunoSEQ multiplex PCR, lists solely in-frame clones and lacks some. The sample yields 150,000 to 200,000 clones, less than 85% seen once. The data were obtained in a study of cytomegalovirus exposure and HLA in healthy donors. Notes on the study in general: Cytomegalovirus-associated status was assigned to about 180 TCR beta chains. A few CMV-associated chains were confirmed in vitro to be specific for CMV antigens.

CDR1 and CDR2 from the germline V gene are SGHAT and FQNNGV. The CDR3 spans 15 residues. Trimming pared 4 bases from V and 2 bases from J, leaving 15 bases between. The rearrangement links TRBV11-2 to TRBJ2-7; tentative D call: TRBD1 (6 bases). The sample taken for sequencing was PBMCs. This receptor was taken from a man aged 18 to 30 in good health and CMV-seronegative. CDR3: CASSSRTAATYEQYF. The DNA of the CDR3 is TGTGCCAGCAGCTCCCGGACAGCGGCCACCTACGAGCAGTACTTC.